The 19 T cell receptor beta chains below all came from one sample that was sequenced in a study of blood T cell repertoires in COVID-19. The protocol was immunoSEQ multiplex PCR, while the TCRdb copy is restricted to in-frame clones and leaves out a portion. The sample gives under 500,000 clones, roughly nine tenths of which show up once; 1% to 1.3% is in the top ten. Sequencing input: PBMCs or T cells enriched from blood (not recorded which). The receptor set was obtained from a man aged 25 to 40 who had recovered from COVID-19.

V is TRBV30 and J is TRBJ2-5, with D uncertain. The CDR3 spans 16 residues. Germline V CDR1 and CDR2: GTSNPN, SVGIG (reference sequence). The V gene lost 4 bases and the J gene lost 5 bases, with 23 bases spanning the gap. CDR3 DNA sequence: TGTGCCTGGATCCCCCCTTCCGTAATAGTGTTGGAGACCCAGTACTTC. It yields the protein CAWIPPSVIVLETQYF.

The CDR3 DNA reads TGTGCCAGCAGCTCGCCGGGACAGGGGGTCTCTGGGGCCAACGTCCTGACTTTC. Its protein product is CASSSPGQGVSGANVLTF. The V and J genes are TRBV5-4 and TRBJ2-6; 11 bases are a match to TRBD1. Germline V gene data show CDR1 as SGHNT and CDR2 as YYREEE (reference sequence). The length of the CDR3 is 18 residues. V lost 3 bases, J lost 0 bases, and 5 bases stayed unmatched.

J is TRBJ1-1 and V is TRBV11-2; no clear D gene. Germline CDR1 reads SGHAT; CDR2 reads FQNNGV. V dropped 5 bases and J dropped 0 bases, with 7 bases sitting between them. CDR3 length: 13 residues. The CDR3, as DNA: TGTGCCAGCAGCCTTACATTGAACACTGAAGCTTTCTTT. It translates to CASSLTLNTEAFF. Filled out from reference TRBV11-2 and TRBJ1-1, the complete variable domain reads EAGVAQSPRYKIIEKRQSVAFWCNPISGHATLYWYQQILGQGPKLLIQFQNNGVVDDSQLPKDRFSAERLKGVDSTLKIQPAKLEDSAVYLCASSLTLNTEAFFGQGTRLTVV.

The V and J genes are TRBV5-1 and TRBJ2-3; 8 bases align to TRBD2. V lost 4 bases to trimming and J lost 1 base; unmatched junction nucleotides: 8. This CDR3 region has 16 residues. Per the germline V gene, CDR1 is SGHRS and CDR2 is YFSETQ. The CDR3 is CASSTLAGTGTDTQYF. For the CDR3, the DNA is TGCGCCAGCAGCACCTTAGCGGGAACGGGCACAGATACGCAGTATTTT.

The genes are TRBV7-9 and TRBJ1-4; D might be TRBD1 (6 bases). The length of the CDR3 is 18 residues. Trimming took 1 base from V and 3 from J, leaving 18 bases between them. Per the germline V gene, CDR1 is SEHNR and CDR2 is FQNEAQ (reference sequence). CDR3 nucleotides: TGTGCCAGCAGCTTAGGGGTCTCTGGGGGCGCATCTAATGAAAAACTGTTTTTT. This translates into CASSLGVSGGASNEKLFF.

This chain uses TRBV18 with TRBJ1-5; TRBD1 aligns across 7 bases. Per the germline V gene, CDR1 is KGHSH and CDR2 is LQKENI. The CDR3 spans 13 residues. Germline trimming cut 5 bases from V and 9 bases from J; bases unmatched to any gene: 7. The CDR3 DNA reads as TGTGCCAGCTCAGGGGGGACAGATCTGCCCCAGCATTTT. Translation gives CASSGGTDLPQHF.

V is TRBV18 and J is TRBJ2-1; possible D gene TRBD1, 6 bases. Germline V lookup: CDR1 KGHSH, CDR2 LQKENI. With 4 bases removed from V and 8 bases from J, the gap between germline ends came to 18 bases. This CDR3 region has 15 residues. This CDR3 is CASSQLNGKGDEQFF. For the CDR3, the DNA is TGTGCCAGCTCACAGCTAAACGGGAAGGGGGATGAGCAGTTCTTC.

As DNA, the CDR3 is TGTGCCAGCAGCTTGTTCGCGGGAGGGGGCACAGATACGCAGTATTTT. It codes for CASSLFAGGGTDTQYF. The chain has TRBV5-5 and TRBJ2-3; TRBD2 aligns across 9 bases. The trim removed 1 base at V and 1 base at J, leaving 4 bases unmatched. CDR3 length equals 16 residues. Germline lookup yields CDR1 SGHKS and CDR2 YYEKEE (reference sequence).

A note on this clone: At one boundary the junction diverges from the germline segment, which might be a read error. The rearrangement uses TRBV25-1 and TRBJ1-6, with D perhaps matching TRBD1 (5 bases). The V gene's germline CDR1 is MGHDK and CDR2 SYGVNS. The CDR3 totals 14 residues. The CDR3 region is CASRESGVVSPLHF. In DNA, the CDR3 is TGTGCCAGCAGGGAATCGGGGGTAGTTTCACCCCTCCACTTT.

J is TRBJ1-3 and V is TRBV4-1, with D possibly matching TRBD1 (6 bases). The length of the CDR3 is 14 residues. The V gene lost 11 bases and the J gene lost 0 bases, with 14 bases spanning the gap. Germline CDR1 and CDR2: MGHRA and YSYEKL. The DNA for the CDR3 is TGCGCCGTCGGGGGGCCGAGCTCTGGAAACACCATATATTTT. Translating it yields CAVGGPSSGNTIYF.

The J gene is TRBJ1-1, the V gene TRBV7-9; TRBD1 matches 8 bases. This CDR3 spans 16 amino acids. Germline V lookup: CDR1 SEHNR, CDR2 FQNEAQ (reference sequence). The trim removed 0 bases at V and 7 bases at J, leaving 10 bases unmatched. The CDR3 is CASSLARTGRSGEAFF. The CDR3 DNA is TGTGCCAGCAGCTTAGCGAGGACAGGGAGGAGCGGTGAAGCTTTCTTT.

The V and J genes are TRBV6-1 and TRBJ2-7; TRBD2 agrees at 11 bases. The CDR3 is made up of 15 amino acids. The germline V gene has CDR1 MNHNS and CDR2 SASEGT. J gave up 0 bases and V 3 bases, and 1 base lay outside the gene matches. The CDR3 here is CASSETSGVSYEQYF. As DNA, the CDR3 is TGTGCCAGCAGTGAGACTAGCGGGGTCTCCTACGAGCAGTACTTC.

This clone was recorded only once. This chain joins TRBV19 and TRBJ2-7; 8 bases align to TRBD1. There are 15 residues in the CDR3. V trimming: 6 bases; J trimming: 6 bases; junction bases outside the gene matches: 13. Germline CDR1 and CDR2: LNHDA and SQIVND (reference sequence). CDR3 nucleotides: TGTGCCAGTAGCCCTGCCCGTGACAGGGGTGGCGAGCAGTACTTC. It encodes CASSPARDRGGEQYF.

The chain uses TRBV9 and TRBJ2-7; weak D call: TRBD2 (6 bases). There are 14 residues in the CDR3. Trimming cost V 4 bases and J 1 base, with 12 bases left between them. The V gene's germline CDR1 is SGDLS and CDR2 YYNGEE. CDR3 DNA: TGTGCCAGCAGCCGAGAAGGGAGGTCCTACGAGCAGTACTTC. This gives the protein CASSREGRSYEQYF.

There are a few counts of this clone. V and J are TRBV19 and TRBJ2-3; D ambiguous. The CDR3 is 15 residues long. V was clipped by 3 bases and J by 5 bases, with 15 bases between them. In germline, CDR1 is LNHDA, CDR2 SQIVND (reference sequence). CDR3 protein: CASSIQVAQKDTQYF. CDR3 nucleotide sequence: TGTGCCAGTAGTATTCAAGTAGCCCAGAAAGATACGCAGTATTTT.

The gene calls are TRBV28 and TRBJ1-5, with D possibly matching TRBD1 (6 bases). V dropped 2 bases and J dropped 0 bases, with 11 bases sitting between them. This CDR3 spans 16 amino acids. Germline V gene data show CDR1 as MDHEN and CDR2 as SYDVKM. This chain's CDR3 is CASSLRTVYSNQPQHF. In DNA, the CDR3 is TGTGCCAGCAGTTTACGGACAGTATATAGCAATCAGCCCCAGCATTTT.

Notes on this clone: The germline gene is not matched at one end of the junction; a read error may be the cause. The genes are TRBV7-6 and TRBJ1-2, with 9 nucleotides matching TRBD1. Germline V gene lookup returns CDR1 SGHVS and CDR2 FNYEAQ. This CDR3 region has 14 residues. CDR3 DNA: TGTGCCAGCAGCCCCCAATTTCTTTCCGGGACAGGGTACTTC. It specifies CASSPQFLSGTGYF.

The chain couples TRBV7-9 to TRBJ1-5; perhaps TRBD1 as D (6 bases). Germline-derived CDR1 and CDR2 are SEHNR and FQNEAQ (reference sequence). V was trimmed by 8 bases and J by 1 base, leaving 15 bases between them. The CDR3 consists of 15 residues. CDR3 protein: CASSIAGGSNQPQHF. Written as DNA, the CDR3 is TGTGCCAGCTCGATAGCGGGGGGCAGCAATCAGCCCCAGCATTTT.

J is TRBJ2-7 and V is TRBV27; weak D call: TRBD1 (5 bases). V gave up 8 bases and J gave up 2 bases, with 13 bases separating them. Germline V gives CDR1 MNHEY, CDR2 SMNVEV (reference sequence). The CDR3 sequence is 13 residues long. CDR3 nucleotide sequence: TGTGCCAGCGCCCTAGGGGCTACCTACGAGCAGTACTTC. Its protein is CASALGATYEQYF.